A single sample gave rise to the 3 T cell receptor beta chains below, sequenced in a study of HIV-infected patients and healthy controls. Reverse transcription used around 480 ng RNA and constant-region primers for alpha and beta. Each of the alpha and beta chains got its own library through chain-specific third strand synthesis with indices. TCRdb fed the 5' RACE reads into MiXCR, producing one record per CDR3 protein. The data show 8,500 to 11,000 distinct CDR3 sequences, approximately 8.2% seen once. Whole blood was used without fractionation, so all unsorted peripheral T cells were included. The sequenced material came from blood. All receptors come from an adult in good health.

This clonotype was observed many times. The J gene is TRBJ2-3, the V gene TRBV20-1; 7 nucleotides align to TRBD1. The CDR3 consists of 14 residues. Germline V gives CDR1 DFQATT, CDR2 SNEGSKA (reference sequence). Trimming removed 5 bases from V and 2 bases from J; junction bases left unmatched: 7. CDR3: CSARLRGHTDTQYF. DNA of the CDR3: TGCAGTGCTCGACTTAGGGGGCACACAGATACGCAGTATTTT.

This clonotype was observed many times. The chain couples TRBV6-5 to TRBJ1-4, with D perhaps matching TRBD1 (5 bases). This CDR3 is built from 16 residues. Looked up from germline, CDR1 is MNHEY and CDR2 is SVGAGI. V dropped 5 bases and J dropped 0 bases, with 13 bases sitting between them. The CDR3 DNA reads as TGTGCCAGCAGTATTACAGGAGTAGCAACTAATGAAAAACTGTTTTTT. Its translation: CASSITGVATNEKLFF.

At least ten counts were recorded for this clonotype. The CDR3 DNA reads TGTGCCAGCAGCCCGTCACAGGGCACTAATGAAAAACTGTTTTTT. This translates into CASSPSQGTNEKLFF. The chain couples TRBV7-6 to TRBJ1-4; tentatively, D is TRBD1 (6 bases). This CDR3 has 15 amino acids. Germline V gene sequence: CDR1 SGHVS, CDR2 FNYEAQ. The V end lost 5 bases, the J end lost 2 bases, and 12 bases lay between the germline ends. The variable domain in full, with the rest retrieved from reference TRBV7-6 and TRBJ1-4, is GAGVSQSPRYKVTKRGQDVALRCDPISGHVSLYWYRQALGQGPEFLTYFNYEAQQDKSGLPNDRFSAERPEGSISTLTIQRTEQRDSAMYRCASSPSQGTNEKLFFGSGTQLSVL.